In this sample, the clone carrying this T cell receptor beta chain turned up many times. Its antigen is currently unknown. The study tagged each TCR cDNA molecule with a unique molecular identifier. TCRdb used MiXCR to reprocess the 5' RACE reads, holding one entry per CDR3 protein. The sample gives some 53,000 distinct CDR3 sequences, around 6.7% of which show up once; about 3% is in the top ten. Time point indicated: sample taken at primary tumor resection. The authors sequenced whole RNA from tumor, nontumor lung or frozen PBMC without sorting. Donation came from roughly 72 patients with untreated early-stage non-small cell lung cancer. This sample is drawn from a study of spatial heterogeneity in lung cancer. Study context: Unique TCR and UMI combinations averaged more than ten appearances each in raw reads.

Study-level results: Ubiquitous expanded tumor TCRs were seen in blood more at resection than at follow-up.

The receptor was derived from a female donor with early-stage non-small cell lung cancer. Material: PBMCs, obtained at surgery.

CDR3 protein: CASSMGQVSNQPQHF. The CDR3 region has the DNA TGTGCCAGTAGTATGGGGCAGGTTAGCAATCAGCCCCAGCATTTT. V is TRBV19 and J is TRBJ1-5, with D perhaps matching TRBD1 (5 bases). V lost 3 bases and J lost 0, with 9 bases in between. The CDR3 length is 15 residues. Germline V CDR1 and CDR2: LNHDA, SQIVND (reference sequence).